This T cell receptor beta chain stems from a study of blood T cell repertoires in COVID-19 (TCRdb year 2020). In terms of the full investigation: Samples covering the acute and convalescent phases of COVID-19 were provided by collaborators in the United States, Italy and Spain. The samples were drawn from two sources: the first 160 participants of the ongoing ImmuneRACE study, and 1,000 to 1,500 subjects contributed by 6 global collaborators. Deeply sampled blood TCRbeta repertoires from subjects exposed to, actively infected with, or recovered from COVID-19 were included in the dataset. The material from the prospective study consisted of cDNA or gDNA derived from T cells, B-cell-depleted T cells, or PBMCs. A de-identified subject ID, COVID-19 status, age in years and sex were almost always included in the sample metadata. Where available, HLA class I and class II types were taken from metadata supplied by the sample provider and were not determined by assay-based typing. The repertoires were released in a freely available public database intended as a resource for research on the immune response to SARS-CoV-2. Points the paper makes about the study in general: How much clinical and demographic metadata was included differed by source and by participant, and the metadata was provided uncurated.

V is pared back by 5 bases and J by 1 base, with 12 bases lying between the germline termini. The CDR3 numbers 15 residues from cysteine through phenylalanine. Only CDR3 DNA is held: 45 bases, read in frame from base 1. CDR1 is given as SGHVS and CDR2 as FNYEAQ, both from the germline V gene. As regards this clone: Its antigen is unknown. The sample holds no much larger clone one base away, and base qualities are not on file.

The immunoSEQ Assay, a bias-controlled multiplex PCR, was used to amplify TCRbeta CDR3 regions from genomic DNA. In the original analysis: Nucleated cell counts per sample were estimated from amplification of reference gene primers within the assay. Sequence reads were collapsed and filtered to measure the absolute abundance of every unique TCRbeta CDR3 rearrangement. For each sample, productive Simpson clonality was calculated as the square root of Simpson's diversity index across productive rearrangements. TCRdb holds this immuneACCESS table with in-frame rearrangements only. Some clones are missing; in checked studies, unresolved V genes explain under half, and the rest has no known cause. V and J calls and clone size are given by that table; D and trimming were obtained from the DNA. The sample contains approximately 390,000 clones, 85% to 90% of them found a single time. In total, the top ten clones hold approximately 9.3% of the sample.

Participants in the prospective study were enrolled through a virtual design, were aged roughly 18 to 90 years, and lived in fewer than 30 United States geographic areas. In the prospective study, participants were assigned to cohorts based on the clinical history participants reported in a screening survey and a study questionnaire. Recovered participants in ImmuneRACE Cohort 3 were defined by two consecutive negative NP/OP PCR tests, clearance by a healthcare professional, or resolution of symptoms. Each participant in the prospective study had whole blood, serum and a nasopharyngeal or oropharyngeal swab collected by mobile phlebotomists. Prospective study participants could optionally give additional blood draws and questionnaires over a roughly two-month period. Blood samples from the prospective study were shipped frozen or at room temperature prior to DNA extraction.

The sequence was obtained from a woman aged 45-65 years who had recovered from COVID-19. The material sequenced was PBMCs or T cells enriched from blood (not recorded which). The receptor chain draws on TRBV7-6 and TRBJ1-3, with TRBD1 perhaps the D gene, on 6 matching bases. The nucleotide sequence reads TGTGCCAGCAGCGGGTACAGGGAGTCTGGAAACACCATATATTTT. The resulting protein is CASSGYRESGNTIYF.